Shown below are 27 T cell receptor beta chains from a single sample sequenced in a study of tumor-infiltrating lymphocytes in primary liver carcinoma. The study co-extracted DNA and RNA from around 18-30 mg of unsorted bulk tissue. Total RNA amounting to roughly 450 ng was the source from which TCR beta cDNA was made with a constant-region primer. Amplification in three nested multiplex PCR rounds with slightly modified ARM-PCR gave rise to TCR beta libraries. Rounds one and two of PCR, each of around 11 cycles, were primed with TRBV1-TRBV30 forward primers and a C-beta reverse primer. TCRdb re-derived calls from the multiplex PCR reads in MiXCR, one entry per CDR3 protein. The sample has almost 55,000 distinct CDR3 sequences; over 65% are singletons. The material sequenced was liver tumor tissue from sampling region 2. Documented subset: tumor region T2, inferior pole. The receptors were gathered from a middle-aged man with primary liver carcinoma and hepatitis B virus infection.

Concerning this clonotype: The CDR3 does not end in the conserved phenylalanine or tryptophan, so this is likely a read error. The chain couples TRBV14 to TRBJ1-4; D perhaps matches TRBD1 (5 bases). The CDR3 is made up of 14 amino acids. V was trimmed by 5 bases and J by 9 bases, leaving 16 bases between them. The V gene's germline CDR1 is SGHDN and CDR2 FVKESK. The CDR3 sequence is CASSITGGNKKLFY. Written as DNA, the CDR3 is TGTGCCAGCAGCATAACAGGCGGGAATAAAAAACTGTTTTAT.

As for this clonotype: A junction boundary mismatches the germline segment, possibly from a read error. This chain joins TRBV29-1 and TRBJ2-7; D may be TRBD1 (7 bases). The germline gives CDR1 SQVTM, CDR2 ANQGSEA. The CDR3 has 12 amino acids. The DNA of the CDR3 is TGCGGCGTCCGAGGGGGCGGGGACGAGCAATACTTC. This encodes CGVRGGGDEQYF.

Of note for this clonotype: It is likely a read error, because the conserved phenylalanine at the end of the CDR3 is missing. The chain has TRBV11-2 and TRBJ2-2; D may be TRBD1 or TRBD2 (5 bases each). Trimming pared 5 bases from V and 3 bases from J, leaving 7 bases between. Germline V CDR1 and CDR2: SGHAT, FQNNGV. This CDR3 comprises 13 residues. As DNA, the CDR3 is TGTGCCAGCAGCCTGGGGGACACCGGGGAGCTGTTTTAT. This codes for CASSLGDTGELFY.

With regard to this clonotype: The CDR3 end shows no conserved phenylalanine or tryptophan, and so a read error is likely. The chain joins TRBV5-1 to TRBJ2-1; 9 positions agree with TRBD2. The CDR3 sequence is 15 residues long. Germline CDR1 is SGHRS and CDR2 is YFSETQ. The CDR3: CTSSLTSGLDNEQFI. As DNA, the CDR3 is TGCACCAGCAGCTTGACTAGCGGACTTGACAATGAGCAGTTCATC.

This clonotype was detected once. One junction end does not reproduce the germline sequence, and a read error may be involved. This rearrangement joins TRBV11-2 to TRBJ2-7, with 7 positions matching TRBD1. Germline loops: CDR1 SGHAT, CDR2 FQNNGV. The CDR3 spans 15 residues. CDR3 DNA sequence: TGTGCCTGCAGCTTAGGCAGGGGGTTTACCTATGAGCAGTACTTC. Amino acid sequence: CACSLGRGFTYEQYF.

Of note for this clonotype: Germline is not matched at one junction end, which may reflect a read error. CDR3 residues: CANSQVSSSSEELFF. CDR3 nucleotide sequence: TGCGCCAACAGCCAAGTTTCTAGCAGCTCAGAGGAGCTGTTCTTC. The rearrangement joins TRBV4-1 to TRBJ2-1, with a tentative D call TRBD2 (5 bases). The CDR3 consists of 15 residues. CDR1 and CDR2 (germline): MGHRA, YSYEKL.

A note on this clonotype: One end of the junction does not line up with germline, which may come from a read error. The chain employs TRBV28 and TRBJ1-1, with 7 bases fitting TRBD1. This CDR3 comprises 14 residues. The germline V gene has CDR1 MDHEN and CDR2 SYDVKM. CDR3 amino acids: CVSSLHTGVTEAFF. The CDR3 DNA is TGTGTCAGCAGTTTACACACAGGGGTCACTGAAGCTTTCTTT. Full variable domain (rest looked up from reference TRBV28 and TRBJ1-1): DVKVTQSSRYLVKRTGEKVFLECVQDMDHENMFWYRQDPGLGLRLIYFSYDVKMKEKGDIPEGYSVSREKKERFSLILESASTNQTSMYLCVSSLHTGVTEAFFGQGTRLTVV.

This clonotype was recorded once. One end of the junction varies from germline; a read error may be responsible. V usage is TRBV11-2 and J usage is TRBJ1-1; no definite D call. Germline loops: CDR1 SGHAT, CDR2 FQNNGV. This CDR3 comprises 14 residues. Here the CDR3 reads CTSSLEYGVTETFF. The CDR3 DNA is TGTACCAGCAGCTTAGAGTATGGCGTCACTGAAACTTTCTTT.

This clonotype was counted between two and nine times. One end of the junction is discordant with germline, which a read error may explain. This chain links TRBV11-2 with TRBJ1-2, with D perhaps TRBD1 (5 bases). This CDR3 is built from 14 residues. Germline assignment: CDR1 SGHAT and CDR2 FQNNGV. The CDR3 DNA follows: TGTGCCAACAGAGAGAGGGACGCCACCTATGGCTACACCTTT. Its protein is CANRERDATYGYTF.

With regard to this clonotype: This may be a read error, as it is one base from a much larger clone. The rearrangement links TRBV24-1 to TRBJ2-1; unclear D gene. The CDR3 is 13 amino acids. Germline V gene data show CDR1 as KGHDR and CDR2 as SFDVKD. The CDR3 protein is CATARGSNNDQFF. The CDR3 DNA reads TGTGCCACCGCCCGTGGGTCTAACAATGACCAGTTCTTC.

A note on this clonotype: Germline is not matched at one junction end, which may reflect a read error. The chain joins TRBV5-4 to TRBJ2-3; 7 bases map to TRBD2. Germline CDR1 is SGHNT and CDR2 is YYREEE (reference sequence). The CDR3 is made up of 12 amino acids. The CDR3 is CAGSSGGDTQYF. CDR3 nucleotide sequence: TGTGCCGGCAGCTCGGGGGGAGATACGCAGTATTTT.

Notes on this clonotype: Mismatch with germline at one junction end may stem from a read error. This sequence joins TRBV7-9 and TRBJ2-4; 8 nucleotides line up with TRBD2. This CDR3 comprises 16 residues. CDR1 is SEHNR, CDR2 FQNEAQ, per germline (reference sequence). The CDR3 is CASSPSGGLAKNIQDF. The CDR3 coding sequence is TGTGCCAGCAGCCCTTCAGGTGGACTAGCCAAAAACATTCAGGATTTC.

A remark on this clonotype: A read error may explain this, as a much larger clone is one base away. The J gene is TRBJ2-1, the V gene TRBV6-4, with D possibly being TRBD2 (5 bases). Germline V gene sequence: CDR1 MRHNA, CDR2 SNTAGT. The CDR3 contains 13 residues. Deletions cut 4 bases from V and 11 bases from J, with 15 bases between. The CDR3, as DNA: TGTGCCAGCAGTGGTGAGGGCCTTAGTCAGCAGTTCTTC. Residues: CASSGEGLSQQFF.

A word on this clonotype: One end of the junction is discordant with germline, which a read error may explain. The genes are TRBV14 and TRBJ1-1; D ambiguous. The CDR3 is made up of 14 amino acids. The germline V gene has CDR1 SGHDN and CDR2 FVKESK. The CDR3 nucleotides read TGTGCCAGCAACCCAGGAACTGGGAACACTGAAGCTTCCTTT. Translation gives CASNPGTGNTEASF.

The chain combines TRBV11-2 with TRBJ2-5; 7 bases are a match to TRBD2. Per the germline V gene, CDR1 is SGHAT and CDR2 is FQNNGV. The V gene end was trimmed by 5 bases and the J gene end by 11 bases; junction bases not matched to a gene: 20. This CDR3 has 16 residues. In DNA form, the CDR3 reads TGTGCCAGCAGCCCTGGGTCTAGCGGCTTACAAGAGGCACAGTACTTC. Translation: CASSPGSSGLQEAQYF.

As to this clonotype: Mismatch with germline at one junction end may stem from a read error. The chain is built from TRBV6-1 and TRBJ1-6; no reliable D call. Germline values: CDR1 MNHNS, CDR2 SASEGT. The CDR3 runs to 15 residues. The CDR3 region has the DNA TGTGCCAGCAGTGTCAAACCAGCGCGTAATTCACCCCTCTACTTT. It codes for CASSVKPARNSPLYF.

As to this clonotype: Just one base apart from a much larger clone, this may be a read error. Given the absence of the conserved phenylalanine or tryptophan at the CDR3 end, a read error is likely. The chain's CDR3 is CAWSLLGQNEKLFL. In DNA, the CDR3 is TGTGCCTGGAGTTTATTGGGGCAGAATGAAAAACTGTTTCTT. The V gene is TRBV30, the J gene TRBJ1-4, with TRBD1 as a possible D gene (5 bases). Germline V lookup: CDR1 GTSNPN, CDR2 SVGIG (reference sequence). The V and J ends lost 2 bases and 5 bases respectively, with 12 bases between them. The CDR3 length is 14 residues.

To note about this clonotype: A read error may account for a junction end that differs from germline. The chain recombines TRBV11-2 with TRBJ2-3, with D unclear. The germline V gene has CDR1 SGHAT and CDR2 FQNNGV. This CDR3 contains 15 residues. The CDR3 DNA reads as TGTGACAGCAGCTTGCGTGAGGTTGGCACAGATACGCAGTATTTT. As protein: CDSSLREVGTDTQYF. Supplemented by reference TRBV11-2 and TRBJ2-3, the full variable domain reads EAGVAQSPRYKIIEKRQSVAFWCNPISGHATLYWYQQILGQGPKLLIQFQNNGVVDDSQLPKDRFSAERLKGVDSTLKIQPAKLEDSAVYLCDSSLREVGTDTQYFGPGTRLTVL.

With regard to this clonotype: One base away lies a much larger clone, so this may be a sequencing read error. This chain connects TRBV21-1 to TRBJ2-1; whether TRBD2, the table's D call, matches the DNA was not checked. TRBV21-1 corresponds to a pseudogene. The CDR3 loop spans 16 amino acids. The DNA of the CDR3 is TGTGCCAGCAGCCTTCGGTCTAGCGGAGTCTACAATGAGCAGTTCTTC. Protein: CASSLRSSGVYNEQFF.

On this clonotype itself: Since a much larger clone is just one base distant, this may be a read error. In nucleotides, the CDR3 is TGTGCCAGCAGTCCCGGGGACACCGGGGAGCTGTTTTTT. Encoded protein: CASSPGDTGELFF. The rearrangement links TRBV2 to TRBJ2-2, with D possibly TRBD2 on 5 matching bases. The CDR3 contains 13 residues. Trimming took 5 bases from V and 3 from J, leaving 7 bases between them. From germline, CDR1 is SNHLY and CDR2 FYNNEI.

Comment on this clonotype: A junction end diverges from the germline sequence, so it may reflect a read error. The chain uses TRBV11-1 and TRBJ2-1, with TRBD2 matching over 9 bases. Germline V gene sequence: CDR1 SGHAT, CDR2 FQDESV (reference sequence). This CDR3 is built from 17 residues. CDR3 region: CASSLGLAVEVDSEQFF. CDR3 in DNA: TGCGCCAGCAGCCTGGGACTAGCAGTAGAAGTTGACAGTGAGCAGTTCTTC.

The rearrangement uses TRBV6-5 and TRBJ2-1; TRBD2 aligns across 9 bases. V lost 6 bases, J lost 2 bases, and 8 bases stayed unmatched. The CDR3 sequence is 16 residues long. In germline, CDR1 is MNHEY, CDR2 SVGAGI. CDR3 in amino acids: CASRQSSGAPYNEQFF. CDR3 nucleotides: TGTGCCAGCAGACAGTCTAGCGGGGCGCCCTACAATGAGCAGTTCTTC.

With respect to this clonotype: One junction end disagrees with the germline gene, perhaps due to a read error. The chain employs TRBV6-1 and TRBJ1-5; D unresolved. The CDR3 covers 15 residues. Germline CDR1 and CDR2: MNHNS and SASEGT. CDR3 in DNA: TGTGCCAGCAGTGAAGTTTTAGGACCGAGTCAGTCCCAGCATTTT. Translation: CASSEVLGPSQSQHF.

This clonotype was seen repeatedly, ten times or more. The chain has TRBV5-4 and TRBJ2-1, with D possibly being TRBD1 or TRBD2 (7 bases each). The CDR3 sequence is 16 residues long. Per the germline V gene, CDR1 is SGHNT and CDR2 is YYREEE (reference sequence). V lost 4 bases and J lost 3, with 17 bases in between. The CDR3 DNA reads TGTGCCAGCAGCGCCAGGGGGGGGACCGTCTACAATGAGCAGTTCTTC. Amino acid sequence: CASSARGGTVYNEQFF.

This clonotype has at least ten counts. The chain joins TRBV14 to TRBJ2-3, with 7 bases fitting TRBD2. The CDR3 length is 16 residues. V gave up 4 bases and J gave up 5 bases; unmatched junction bases: 12. CDR1 and CDR2 (germline): SGHDN, FVKESK. CDR3 bases: TGTGCCAGCAGCCTCCTGGCCGCGGGAGTTGGAGATACGCAGTATTTT. Protein product: CASSLLAAGVGDTQYF. The variable domain in full, completed from reference TRBV14 and TRBJ2-3, reads EAGVTQFPSHSVIEKGQTVTLRCDPISGHDNLYWYRRVMGKEIKFLLHFVKESKQDESGMPNNRFLAERTGGTYSTLKVQPAELEDSGVYFCASSLLAAGVGDTQYFGPGTRLTVL.

Details on this clonotype: This is likely a read error, given that the CDR3 carries no conserved phenylalanine or tryptophan at its end. The chain employs TRBV6-5 and TRBJ1-6, with 8 bases identical to TRBD1. The ends lost 4 bases at V and 7 bases at J; junction bases unmatched: 6. The CDR3 consists of 15 residues. CDR1 is MNHEY and CDR2 is SVGAGI in the germline V gene. The CDR3 sequence is CASSLTGDPNSPLHL. CDR3 DNA: TGTGCCAGCAGTTTGACAGGGGATCCCAATTCACCCCTCCACCTT.

As for this clonotype: It may be a read error: a sequence one base away is much more abundant. The chain employs TRBV20-1 and TRBJ2-5, with D unclear. The CDR3 extends over 13 amino acids. CDR1 DFQATT and CDR2 SNEGSKA come from the germline V gene (reference sequence). V was clipped by 0 bases and J by 3 bases, with 8 bases between them. The CDR3 protein is CSAREGIEETQYF. DNA for the CDR3: TGCAGTGCTAGAGAGGGGATTGAAGAGACCCAGTACTTC.